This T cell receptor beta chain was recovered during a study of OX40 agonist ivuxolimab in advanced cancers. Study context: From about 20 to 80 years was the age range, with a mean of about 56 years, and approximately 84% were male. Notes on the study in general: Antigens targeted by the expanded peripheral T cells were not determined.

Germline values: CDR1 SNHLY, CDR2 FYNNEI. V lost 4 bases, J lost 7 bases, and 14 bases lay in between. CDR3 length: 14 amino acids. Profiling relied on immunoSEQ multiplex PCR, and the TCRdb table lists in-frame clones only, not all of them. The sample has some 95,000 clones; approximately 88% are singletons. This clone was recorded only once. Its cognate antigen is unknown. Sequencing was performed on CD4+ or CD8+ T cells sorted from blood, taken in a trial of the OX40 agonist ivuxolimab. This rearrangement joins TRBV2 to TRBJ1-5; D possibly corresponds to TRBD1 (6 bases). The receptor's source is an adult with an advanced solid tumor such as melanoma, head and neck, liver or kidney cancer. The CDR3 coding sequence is TGTGCCAGCAGTGTCGAAGGGGGGGCCCAGCCCCAGCATTTT. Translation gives CASSVEGGAQPQHF.